This T cell receptor beta chain emerged from a study of cytomegalovirus exposure and HLA in healthy donors. Notes on the study in general: Sequences of the TCR beta chain were said to predict the HLA-A and HLA-B alleles of most subjects accurately. In a later analysis, more than 15,000 TCR beta sequences were associated with HLA alleles at 0.05 false discovery rate.

13 Jbeta primers and 60 Vbeta primers were used for the PCR. Sequencing used immunoSEQ multiplex PCR; TCRdb keeps in-frame clones, though not all of them. The sample comprises roughly 130,000 clones, approximately 70% of which are singletons, and less than 2% rests with the top ten. At sampling all donors were nominally healthy, likely with unrecorded immune exposures. Worth noting for this clone: The antigen is undetermined. One junction end does not reproduce the germline sequence, and a read error may be involved.

The clonotype was recovered from a man younger than 35 in good health and CMV-seronegative. The sample was PBMCs.

The CDR3 protein is CSSSLGLAEAFF. The CDR3 DNA reads TGTTCCAGCAGCTTAGGACTAGCTGAAGCTTTCTTT. The rearrangement links TRBV7-9 to TRBJ1-1; D is unresolved. The germline CDR1 and CDR2 sequences are SEHNR and FQNEAQ (reference sequence). The CDR3 has 12 residues.